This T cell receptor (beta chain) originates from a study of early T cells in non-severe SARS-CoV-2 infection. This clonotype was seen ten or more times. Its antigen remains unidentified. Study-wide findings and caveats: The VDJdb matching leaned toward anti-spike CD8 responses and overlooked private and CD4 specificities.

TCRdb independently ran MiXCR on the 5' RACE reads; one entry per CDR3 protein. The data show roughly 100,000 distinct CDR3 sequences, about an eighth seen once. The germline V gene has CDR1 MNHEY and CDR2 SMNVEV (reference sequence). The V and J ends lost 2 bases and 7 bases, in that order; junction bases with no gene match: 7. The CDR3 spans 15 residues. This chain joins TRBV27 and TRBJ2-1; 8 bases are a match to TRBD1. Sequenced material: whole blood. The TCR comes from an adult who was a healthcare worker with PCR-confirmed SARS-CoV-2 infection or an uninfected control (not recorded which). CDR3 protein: CASSLQGAMTNEQFF. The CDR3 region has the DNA TGTGCCAGCAGTTTACAGGGGGCAATGACAAATGAGCAGTTCTTC.